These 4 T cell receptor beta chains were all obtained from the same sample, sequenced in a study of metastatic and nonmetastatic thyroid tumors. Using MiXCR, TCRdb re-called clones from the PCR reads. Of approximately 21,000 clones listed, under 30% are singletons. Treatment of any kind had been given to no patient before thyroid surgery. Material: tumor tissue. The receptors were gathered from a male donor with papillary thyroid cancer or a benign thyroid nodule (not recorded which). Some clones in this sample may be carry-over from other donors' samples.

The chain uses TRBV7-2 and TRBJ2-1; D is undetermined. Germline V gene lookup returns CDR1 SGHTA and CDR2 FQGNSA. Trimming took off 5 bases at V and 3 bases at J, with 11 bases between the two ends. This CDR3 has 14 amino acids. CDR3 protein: CASSHRNLYNEQFF. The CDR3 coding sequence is TGTGCCAGCAGCCACAGAAACCTCTACAATGAGCAGTTCTTC.

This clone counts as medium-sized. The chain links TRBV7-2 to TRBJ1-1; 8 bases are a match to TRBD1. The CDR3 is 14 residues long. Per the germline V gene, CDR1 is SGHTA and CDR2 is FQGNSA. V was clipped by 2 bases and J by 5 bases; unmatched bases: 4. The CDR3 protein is CASSLRDRGTEAFF. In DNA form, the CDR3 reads TGTGCCAGCAGCTTACGAGACAGGGGAACTGAAGCTTTCTTT. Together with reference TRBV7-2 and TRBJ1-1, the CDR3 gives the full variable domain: GAGVSQSPSNKVTEKGKDVELRCDPISGHTALYWYRQSLGQGLEFLIYFQGNSAPDKSGLPSDRFSAERTGGSVSTLTIQRTQQEDSAVYLCASSLRDRGTEAFFGQGTRLTVV.

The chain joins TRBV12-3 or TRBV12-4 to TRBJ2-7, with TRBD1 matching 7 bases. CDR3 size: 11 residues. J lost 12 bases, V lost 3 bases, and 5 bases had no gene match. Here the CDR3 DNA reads TGTGCCAGCAGTTTGGGCCAGGGGGTGTACTTC. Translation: CASSLGQGVYF.

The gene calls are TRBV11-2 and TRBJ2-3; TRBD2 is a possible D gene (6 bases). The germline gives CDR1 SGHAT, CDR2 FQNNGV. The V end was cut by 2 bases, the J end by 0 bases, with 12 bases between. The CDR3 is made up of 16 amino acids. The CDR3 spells CASSLLGGDSTDTQYF. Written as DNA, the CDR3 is TGTGCCAGCAGCTTACTCGGCGGGGATAGCACAGATACGCAGTATTTT.